This T cell receptor beta chain was identified in a study of neoadjuvant anti-PD-1 for oral cavity cancer. Two replicates per tumor sample, mostly from 4.8 ug of genomic DNA. The table came from immunoSEQ multiplex PCR; TCRdb's copy has only in-frame clones and leaves some out. The profile shows around 8,200 clones, more than 50% of them singletons. V was clipped by 1 base and J by 1 base, with 8 bases between them. CDR1 and CDR2 (germline): SGHRS, YFSETQ. This CDR3 region has 14 residues. Stage II-IVA oral cavity squamous cell carcinoma was new and untreated by systemic or radiation therapy. Cohort: HPV-negative, locally advanced oral cavity squamous cell carcinoma patients.

The source is a person aged 35 to 85 with oral cavity squamous cell carcinoma. This chain joins TRBV5-1 and TRBJ2-5; D may be TRBD1 (5 bases). The material was tumor tissue, obtained before nivolumab (anti-PD-1) treatment. The CDR3 DNA reads TGCGCCAGCAGCTTGAACAGGATCCAAGAGACCCAGTACTTC. This gives the protein CASSLNRIQETQYF. Full variable domain (rest looked up from reference TRBV5-1 and TRBJ2-5): KAGVTQTPRYLIKTRGQQVTLSCSPISGHRSVSWYQQTPGQGLQFLFEYFSETQRNKGNFPGRFSGRQFSNSRSEMNVSTLELGDSALYLCASSLNRIQETQYFGPGTRLLVL.